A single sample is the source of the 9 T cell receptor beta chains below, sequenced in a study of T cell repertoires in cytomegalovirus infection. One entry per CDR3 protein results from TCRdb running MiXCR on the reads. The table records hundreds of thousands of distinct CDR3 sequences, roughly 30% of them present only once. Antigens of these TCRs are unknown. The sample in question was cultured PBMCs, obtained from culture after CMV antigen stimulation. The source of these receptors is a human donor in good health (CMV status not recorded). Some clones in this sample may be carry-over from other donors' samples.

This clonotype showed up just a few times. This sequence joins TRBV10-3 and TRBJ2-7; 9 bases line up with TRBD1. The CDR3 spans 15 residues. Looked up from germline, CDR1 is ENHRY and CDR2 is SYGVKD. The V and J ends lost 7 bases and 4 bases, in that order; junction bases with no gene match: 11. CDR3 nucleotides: TGTGCCATCAACCAGGGAAGGGACAGGGCGTACGAGCAGTACTTC. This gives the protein CAINQGRDRAYEQYF.

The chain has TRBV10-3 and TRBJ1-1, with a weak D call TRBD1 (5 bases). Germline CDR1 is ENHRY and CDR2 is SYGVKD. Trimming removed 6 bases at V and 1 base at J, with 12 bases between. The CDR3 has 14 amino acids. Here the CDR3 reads CAIRGTGENTEAFF. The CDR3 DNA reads TGTGCCATCAGGGGGACGGGGGAGAACACTGAAGCTTTCTTT.

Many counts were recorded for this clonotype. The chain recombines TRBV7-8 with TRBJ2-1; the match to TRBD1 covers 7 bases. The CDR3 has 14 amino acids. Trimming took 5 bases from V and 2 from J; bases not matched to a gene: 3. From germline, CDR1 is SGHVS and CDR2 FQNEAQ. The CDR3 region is CASSQDRAYNEQFF. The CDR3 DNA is TGTGCCAGCAGCCAAGACAGGGCCTACAATGAGCAGTTCTTC. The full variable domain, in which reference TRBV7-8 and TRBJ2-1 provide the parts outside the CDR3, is GAGVSQSPRYKVAKRGQDVALRCDPISGHVSLFWYQQALGQGPEFLTYFQNEAQLDKSGLPSDRFFAERPEGSVSTLKIQRTQQEDSAVYLCASSQDRAYNEQFFGPGTRLTVL.

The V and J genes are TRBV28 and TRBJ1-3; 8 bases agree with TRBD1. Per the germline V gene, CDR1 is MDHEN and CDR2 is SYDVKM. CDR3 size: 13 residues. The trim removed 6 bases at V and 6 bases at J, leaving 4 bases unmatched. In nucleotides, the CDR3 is TGTGCCAGCAGAGGACAGGGAGAAAACACCATATATTTT. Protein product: CASRGQGENTIYF. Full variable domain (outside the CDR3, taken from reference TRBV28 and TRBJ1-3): DVKVTQSSRYLVKRTGEKVFLECVQDMDHENMFWYRQDPGLGLRLIYFSYDVKMKEKGDIPEGYSVSREKKERFSLILESASTNQTSMYLCASRGQGENTIYFGEGSWLTVV.

CDR3 bases: TGCGCCAGCAGCCAACCTGCCGGGACTAGCGGATCCAATGAGCAGTTCTTC. Amino acids: CASSQPAGTSGSNEQFF. This chain uses TRBV4-1 with TRBJ2-1, with 11 bases that match TRBD2. With 2 bases clipped from V and 6 bases from J, the junction kept 9 bases outside the gene matches. The CDR3 is made up of 17 amino acids. Per germline, CDR1 MGHRA and CDR2 YSYEKL.

CDR3 sequence (DNA): TGTGCCAGTAGTCCCCGATCCCGGGGGGGCAATCAGCCCCAGCATTTT. Translating gives CASSPRSRGGNQPQHF. This chain connects TRBV19 to TRBJ1-5; D is perhaps TRBD1 (5 bases). The CDR3 length is 16 residues. From germline, CDR1 is LNHDA and CDR2 SQIVND (reference sequence). Between the trimmed V and J ends, which lost 5 bases and 2 bases, there was a span of 16 bases. Based on the CDR3 plus reference TRBV19 and TRBJ1-5, the full variable domain is DGGITQSPKYLFRKEGQNVTLSCEQNLNHDAMYWYRQDPGQGLRLIYYSQIVNDFQKGDIAEGYSVSREKKESFPLTVTSAQKNPTAFYLCASSPRSRGGNQPQHFGDGTRLSIL.

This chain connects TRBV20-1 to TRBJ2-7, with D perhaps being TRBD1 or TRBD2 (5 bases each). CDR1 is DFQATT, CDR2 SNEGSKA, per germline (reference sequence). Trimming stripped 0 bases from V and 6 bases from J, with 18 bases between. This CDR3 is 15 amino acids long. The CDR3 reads CSARDLARGEIEQYF. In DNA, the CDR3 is TGCAGTGCTAGAGATCTGGCTAGGGGAGAAATCGAGCAGTACTTC.

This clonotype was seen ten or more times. The CDR3 nucleotides read TGTGCCAGCAGCTTAGCGCGGTCAGCTAATGAAAAACTGTTTTTT. This gives the protein CASSLARSANEKLFF. The chain recombines TRBV7-8 with TRBJ1-4; D gene ambiguous. Germline lookup yields CDR1 SGHVS and CDR2 FQNEAQ. With 0 bases removed from V and 3 bases from J, the gap between germline ends came to 8 bases. The CDR3 covers 15 residues.

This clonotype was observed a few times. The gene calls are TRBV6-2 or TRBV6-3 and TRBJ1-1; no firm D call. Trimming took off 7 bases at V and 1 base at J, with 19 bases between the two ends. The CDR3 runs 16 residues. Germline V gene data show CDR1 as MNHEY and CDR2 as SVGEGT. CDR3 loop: CASTTVRRTPNTEAFF. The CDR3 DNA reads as TGTGCCAGCACCACCGTAAGGCGGACCCCGAACACTGAAGCTTTCTTT.